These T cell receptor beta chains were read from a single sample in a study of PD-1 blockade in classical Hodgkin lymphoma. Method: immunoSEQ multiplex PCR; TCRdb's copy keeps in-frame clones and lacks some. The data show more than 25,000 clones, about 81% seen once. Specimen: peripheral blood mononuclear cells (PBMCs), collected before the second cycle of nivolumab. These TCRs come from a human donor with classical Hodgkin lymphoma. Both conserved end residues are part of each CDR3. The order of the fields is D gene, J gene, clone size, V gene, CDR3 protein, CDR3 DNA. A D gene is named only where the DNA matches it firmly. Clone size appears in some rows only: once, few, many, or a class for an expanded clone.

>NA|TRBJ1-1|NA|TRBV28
CASSRGGTTEAFF
TGTGCCAGCAGTAGAGGCGGGACCACTGAAGCTTTCTTT
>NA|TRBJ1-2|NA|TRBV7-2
CASSFRDHGYTF
TGTGCCAGCAGCTTCAGGGATCATGGCTACACCTTC
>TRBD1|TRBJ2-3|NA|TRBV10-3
CAIRGGQGRTDTQYF
TGTGCCATCAGAGGGGGACAGGGAAGGACAGATACGCAGTATTTT
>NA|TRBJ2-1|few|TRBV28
CASGNPVGNEQFF
TGTGCCAGCGGAAACCCGGTGGGCAATGAGCAGTTCTTC
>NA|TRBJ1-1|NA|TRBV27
CASSFMLNTEAFF
TGTGCCAGCAGTTTTATGCTGAACACTGAAGCTTTCTTT
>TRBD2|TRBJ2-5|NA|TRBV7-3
CASSPTSGALWETQYF
TGTGCCAGCAGCCCGACTAGCGGGGCTTTATGGGAGACCCAGTACTTC
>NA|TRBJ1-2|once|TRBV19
CASKGQGIDGAYTF
TGTGCCAGTAAGGGGCAGGGAATCGATGGGGCCTACACCTTC
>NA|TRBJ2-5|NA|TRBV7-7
CASSPGLSQGETQYF
TGTGCTAGCAGCCCGGGCCTTTCGCAGGGGGAGACCCAGTACTTC
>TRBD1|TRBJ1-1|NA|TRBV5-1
CASSLEGGTGSHTEAFF
TGCGCCAGCAGCTTGGAAGGGGGGACAGGGTCTCACACTGAAGCTTTCTTT
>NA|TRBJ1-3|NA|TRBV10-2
CASSASGFGNTIYF
TGCGCCAGCAGTGCGTCGGGGTTTGGAAACACCATATATTTT
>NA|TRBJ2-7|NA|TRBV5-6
CASSLFTSYEQYF
TGTGCCAGCAGCTTGTTCACCTCCTACGAGCAGTACTTC
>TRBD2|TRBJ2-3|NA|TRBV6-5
CASSRTSGGASWQYF
TGTGCCAGCAGCCGAACTAGCGGGGGGGCCTCGTGGCAGTATTTT
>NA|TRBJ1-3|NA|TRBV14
CASRGNSHFGNTIYF
TGTGCCAGCAGGGGGAACAGCCACTTTGGAAACACCATATATTTT
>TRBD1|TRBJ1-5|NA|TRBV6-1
CASRLQGRQPQHF
TGTGCCAGCAGATTACAGGGGAGGCAGCCCCAGCATTTT
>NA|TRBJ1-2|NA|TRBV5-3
CARSVGPITNYGYTF
TGTGCCAGAAGCGTCGGCCCGATAACTAACTATGGCTACACCTTC
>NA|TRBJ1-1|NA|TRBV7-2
CASSLDMRGFEAFF
TGTGCCAGCAGCTTAGATATGAGGGGGTTTGAAGCTTTCTTT
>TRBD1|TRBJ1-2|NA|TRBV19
CASSVGQGNYGYTF
TGTGCCAGTAGTGTAGGACAGGGGAACTATGGCTACACCTTC
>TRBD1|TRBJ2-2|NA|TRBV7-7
CASAKDRGHTGELFF
TGTGCCAGCGCCAAGGACAGGGGGCATACCGGGGAGCTGTTTTTT
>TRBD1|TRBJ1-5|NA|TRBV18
CASSPSTGVGNQPQHF
TGTGCCAGCTCACCCAGCACAGGGGTTGGCAATCAGCCCCAGCATTTT
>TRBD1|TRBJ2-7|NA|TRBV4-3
CASSQAPGQGVAEQYF
TGCGCCAGCAGCCAGGCGCCAGGGCAGGGGGTCGCCGAGCAGTACTTC
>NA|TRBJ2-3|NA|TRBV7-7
CASSRSARGGDTQYF
TGTGCCAGCAGCCGCTCCGCCAGGGGTGGGGATACGCAGTATTTT
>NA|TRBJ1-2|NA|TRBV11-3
CASSPRSDYGYTF
TGTGCCAGCAGCCCCAGATCTGACTATGGCTACACCTTC
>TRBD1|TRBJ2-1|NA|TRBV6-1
CASSDTGGAYNEQFF
TGTGCCAGCAGTGACACAGGGGGCGCGTACAATGAGCAGTTCTTC
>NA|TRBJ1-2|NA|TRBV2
CASRPLAREAGYTF
TGTGCCAGCAGACCCCTCGCAAGGGAGGCCGGCTACACCTTC
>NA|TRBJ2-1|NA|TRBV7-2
CASSPPWGDEQFF
TGTGCCAGCAGCCCCCCGTGGGGGGATGAGCAGTTCTTC
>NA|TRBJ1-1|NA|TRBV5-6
CASSWGHINTEAFF
TGTGCCAGCAGCTGGGGACACATCAACACTGAAGCTTTCTTT
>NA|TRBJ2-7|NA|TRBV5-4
CASSLGQASYEQYF
TGTGCCAGCAGCTTGGGACAGGCCTCCTACGAGCAGTACTTC
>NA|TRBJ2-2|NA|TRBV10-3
CAISESMGTGELFF
TGTGCCATCAGTGAGTCGATGGGTACCGGGGAGCTGTTTTTT
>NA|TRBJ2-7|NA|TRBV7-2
CASSLFSEQYF
TGTGCCAGCAGCTTATTTAGCGAGCAGTACTTC
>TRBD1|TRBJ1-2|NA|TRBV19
CASSAMTGGEDGYTF
TGTGCCAGTAGTGCCATGACAGGGGGCGAGGATGGCTACACCTTC
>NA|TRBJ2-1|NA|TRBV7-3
CASSPSSSSSYNEQFF
TGTGCCAGCAGCCCCTCTAGCAGCAGCTCCTACAATGAGCAGTTCTTC
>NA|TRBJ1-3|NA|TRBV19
CASSFLGAFSSGNTIYF
TGTGCCAGTAGTTTCCTCGGGGCCTTCTCCTCTGGAAACACCATATATTTT
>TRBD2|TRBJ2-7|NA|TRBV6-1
CASIERGLSYEQYF
TGTGCCAGCATAGAGCGGGGTCTCTCCTACGAGCAGTACTTC
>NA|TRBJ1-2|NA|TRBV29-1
CSVVRGTDYGYTF
TGCAGCGTTGTAAGGGGGACGGACTATGGCTACACCTTC
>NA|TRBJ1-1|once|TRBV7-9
CASSLWDSTEAFF
TGTGCCAGCAGCTTATGGGACTCCACTGAAGCTTTCTTT
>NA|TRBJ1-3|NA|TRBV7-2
CASSTTPQRGNTIYF
TGTGCCAGCAGCACAACCCCCCAGCGGGGAAACACCATATATTTT
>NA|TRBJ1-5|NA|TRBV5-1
CASSLGHTASNQPQHF
TGCGCCAGCAGCTTAGGCCATACAGCTAGCAATCAGCCCCAGCATTTT
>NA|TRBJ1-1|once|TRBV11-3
CASSLVVDTEAFF
TGTGCCAGCAGCTTAGTTGTAGACACTGAAGCTTTCTTT
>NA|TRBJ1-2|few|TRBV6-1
CASSDWLRTPYGYTF
TGTGCCAGCAGTGACTGGCTAAGGACACCCTATGGCTACACCTTC
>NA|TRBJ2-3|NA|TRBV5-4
CASSLGDRTDTQYF
TGTGCCAGCAGCTTGGGAGACAGGACAGATACGCAGTATTTT
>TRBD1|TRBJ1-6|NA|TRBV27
CASSSGQGFNSPLHF
TGTGCCAGCAGCTCGGGACAGGGGTTTAATTCACCCCTCCACTTT
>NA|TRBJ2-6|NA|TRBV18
CASSPDFGANVLTF
TGTGCCAGCTCACCCGACTTTGGGGCCAACGTCCTGACTTTC
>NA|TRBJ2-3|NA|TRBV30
CAWSVAGGGTQYF
TGTGCCTGGAGTGTAGCAGGGGGGGGTACGCAGTATTTT
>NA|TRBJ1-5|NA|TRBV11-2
CATKGGRRGNQPQHF
TGTGCCACAAAGGGGGGGCGCAGGGGCAATCAGCCCCAGCATTTT
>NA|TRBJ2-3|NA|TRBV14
CASSPSLTDTQYF
TGTGCCAGCAGCCCCTCACTCACAGATACGCAGTATTTT
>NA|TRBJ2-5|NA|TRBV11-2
CASSLDGRGRETQYF
TGTGCCAGCAGCTTAGACGGGCGGGGAAGGGAGACCCAGTACTTC
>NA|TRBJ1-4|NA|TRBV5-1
CASSSPLGDQGGEKLFF
TGCGCCAGCAGCTCCCCTCTAGGGGACCAAGGGGGTGAAAAACTGTTTTTT
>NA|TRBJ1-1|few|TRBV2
CASRGVRTEAFF
TGTGCCAGCAGGGGGGTAAGAACTGAAGCTTTCTTT
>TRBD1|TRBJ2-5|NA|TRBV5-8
CASSLAGTGQETQYF
TGTGCCAGCAGCTTGGCCGGGACAGGTCAAGAGACCCAGTACTTC
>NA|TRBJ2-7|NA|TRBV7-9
CASSLAGSATYEQYF
TGTGCCAGCAGCTTAGCCGGCAGCGCTACCTACGAGCAGTACTTC
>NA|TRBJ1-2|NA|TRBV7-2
CASSSLNYGYTF
TGTGCCAGCAGTTCCCTTAACTATGGCTACACCTTC
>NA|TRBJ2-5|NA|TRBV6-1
CASTGRGGETQYF
TGTGCCAGCACCGGCAGGGGGGGGGAGACCCAGTACTTC
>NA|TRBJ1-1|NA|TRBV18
CASSPNRVGDMNTEAFF
TGTGCCAGCTCACCTAACCGGGTGGGTGATATGAACACTGAAGCTTTCTTT
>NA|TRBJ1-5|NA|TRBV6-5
CASSPRDVSNQPQHF
TGTGCCAGCAGTCCCCGGGACGTTAGCAATCAGCCCCAGCATTTT
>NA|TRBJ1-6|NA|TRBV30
CALDSWREYNSPLHF
TGTGCCCTGGACTCTTGGAGGGAATATAATTCACCCCTCCACTTT